This is a list of T cell receptor beta chains from one sample in a study of blood T cell repertoires in COVID-19. Clones were sequenced by immunoSEQ multiplex PCR, and TCRdb holds only the in-frame ones, with some missing. The sample lists about 70,000 clones; about four fifths were seen once. The specimen was peripheral blood. Receptors were obtained from a man in his 70s who had recovered from COVID-19. CDR3s include the opening cysteine and the closing phenylalanine or tryptophan. D genes are given only for firm matches. The listing skips clone size in some rows; elsewhere it reads once, few, many or a size class.

TRBV18	TRBJ2-1	TRBD2	NA	TGTGCCAGCTCCCCCAGCGGGGGCTACAATGAGCAGTTCTTC	CASSPSGGYNEQFF
TRBV5-1	TRBJ1-5	NA	NA	TGCGCCAGCAGCTTGGGGCAGGGCGGACAGCCCCAGCATTTT	CASSLGQGGQPQHF
TRBV6-6	TRBJ1-1	TRBD1	NA	TGTGCCAGCAGTTACTCCAGGGGGCGAGCTTTCTTT	CASSYSRGRAFF
TRBV3-1/TRBV3-2	TRBJ2-1	TRBD2	NA	TGTGCCAGCCCGGTCCGACTGACTAGCGGATACAATGAGCAGTTCTTC	CASPVRLTSGYNEQFF
TRBV19	TRBJ1-3	NA	NA	TGTGCCAGTGAAACAGGACAACTTGGAAACACCATATATTTT	CASETGQLGNTIYF
TRBV7-2	TRBJ1-1	NA	NA	TGTGCCAGCAGCTTATTTGCTACAGTGAACACTGAAGCTTTCTTT	CASSLFATVNTEAFF
TRBV6-5	TRBJ2-7	NA	NA	TGTGCCAGCAGTTCGGCACAGGGCGCATCGTGGGAGCAGTACTTC	CASSSAQGASWEQYF
TRBV19	TRBJ2-3	TRBD2	NA	TGTGCCACCCAGCGGGGTGTAGGCGGGAGGACCTCAGATACGCAGTATTTT	CATQRGVGGRTSDTQYF
TRBV6-2/TRBV6-3	TRBJ2-5	TRBD2	few	TGTGCCAGCAGTTACGCTGAGCGGGGGAGTCGGGAGACCCAGTACTTC	CASSYAERGSRETQYF
TRBV7-9	TRBJ2-1	NA	NA	TGTGCCAGCAGCGCAGAGGGGGGGCCGGGGGATGAGCAGTTCTTC	CASSAEGGPGDEQFF
TRBV5-4	TRBJ2-7	NA	once	TGTGCCAGCAGCTCGGGTGCGGTGCGGTCAACCTCCTACGAGCAGTACTTC	CASSSGAVRSTSYEQYF
TRBV10-3	TRBJ2-1	TRBD2	NA	TGTGCCATCAGCTCAGGACTAGCGGGGAGCAATGAGCAGTTCTTC	CAISSGLAGSNEQFF
TRBV7-9	TRBJ1-2	TRBD1	NA	TGTGCCAGCACCGCTTGGGGGGACAGGGGCAGATATGGCTACACCTTC	CASTAWGDRGRYGYTF
TRBV3-1/TRBV3-2	TRBJ2-7	NA	NA	TGTGCCAGCAGCCAAGCCGCGACAGGCTCCTACGAGCAGTACTTC	CASSQAATGSYEQYF
TRBV28	TRBJ1-5	TRBD1	NA	TGTGCCGGTAGACAGGGAAGTCAGCCCCAGCATTTT	CAGRQGSQPQHF
TRBV5-1	TRBJ1-1	NA	few	TGCGCCAGCACTGCCTCGGGGGGAATGAACACTGAAGCTTTCTTT	CASTASGGMNTEAFF
TRBV7-9	TRBJ2-6	NA	NA	TGTGCCAGCAGTCCGCGACTGAACTCTGGGGCCAACGTCCTGACTTTC	CASSPRLNSGANVLTF
TRBV29-1	TRBJ2-1	TRBD1	NA	TGCAGCGTTGAGGCGACGACCCGGCGGGACAGGGCCTTCGATGAGCAGTTCTTC	CSVEATTRRDRAFDEQFF
TRBV27	TRBJ1-1	NA	NA	TGTGCCAGCAACGCGGGAGCGAGCTACACTGAAGCTTTCTTT	CASNAGASYTEAFF
TRBV11-3	TRBJ1-5	TRBD1	NA	TGTGCCAGCAGAAAGAAGAGACAGGGATTCAATCAGCCCCAGCATTTT	CASRKKRQGFNQPQHF
TRBV5-4	TRBJ2-2	TRBD1	NA	TGTGCCAGCAGCTTGGGACAGGGGGCCGGGGAGCTGTTTTTT	CASSLGQGAGELFF
TRBV5-3	TRBJ1-4	TRBD1	NA	TGTGCCAGAAGCTCCGGGACAGGGATTGCAACTAATGAAAAACTGTTTTTT	CARSSGTGIATNEKLFF
TRBV5-1	TRBJ1-1	NA	few	TGCGCCAGCAGGTCAGTGAACACTGAAGCTTTCTTT	CASRSVNTEAFF
TRBV7-2	TRBJ1-3	NA	NA	TGTGCCAGCAGCTTAGGGAGTTGGGGGGGGCCTGGAAACACCATATATTTT	CASSLGSWGGPGNTIYF
TRBV5-3	TRBJ2-3	TRBD1	NA	TGTGCCAGAAGCGCGTGGGCAGGGGGCGGCACAGATACGCAGTATTTT	CARSAWAGGGTDTQYF
TRBV20-1	TRBJ1-2	NA	NA	TGCAGTGCTAGGGCAGACTATGGCTACACCTTC	CSARADYGYTF
TRBV7-2	TRBJ2-6	NA	NA	TGTGCCAGCAGCCCAACACCCTCTGGGGCCAACGTCCTGACTTTC	CASSPTPSGANVLTF